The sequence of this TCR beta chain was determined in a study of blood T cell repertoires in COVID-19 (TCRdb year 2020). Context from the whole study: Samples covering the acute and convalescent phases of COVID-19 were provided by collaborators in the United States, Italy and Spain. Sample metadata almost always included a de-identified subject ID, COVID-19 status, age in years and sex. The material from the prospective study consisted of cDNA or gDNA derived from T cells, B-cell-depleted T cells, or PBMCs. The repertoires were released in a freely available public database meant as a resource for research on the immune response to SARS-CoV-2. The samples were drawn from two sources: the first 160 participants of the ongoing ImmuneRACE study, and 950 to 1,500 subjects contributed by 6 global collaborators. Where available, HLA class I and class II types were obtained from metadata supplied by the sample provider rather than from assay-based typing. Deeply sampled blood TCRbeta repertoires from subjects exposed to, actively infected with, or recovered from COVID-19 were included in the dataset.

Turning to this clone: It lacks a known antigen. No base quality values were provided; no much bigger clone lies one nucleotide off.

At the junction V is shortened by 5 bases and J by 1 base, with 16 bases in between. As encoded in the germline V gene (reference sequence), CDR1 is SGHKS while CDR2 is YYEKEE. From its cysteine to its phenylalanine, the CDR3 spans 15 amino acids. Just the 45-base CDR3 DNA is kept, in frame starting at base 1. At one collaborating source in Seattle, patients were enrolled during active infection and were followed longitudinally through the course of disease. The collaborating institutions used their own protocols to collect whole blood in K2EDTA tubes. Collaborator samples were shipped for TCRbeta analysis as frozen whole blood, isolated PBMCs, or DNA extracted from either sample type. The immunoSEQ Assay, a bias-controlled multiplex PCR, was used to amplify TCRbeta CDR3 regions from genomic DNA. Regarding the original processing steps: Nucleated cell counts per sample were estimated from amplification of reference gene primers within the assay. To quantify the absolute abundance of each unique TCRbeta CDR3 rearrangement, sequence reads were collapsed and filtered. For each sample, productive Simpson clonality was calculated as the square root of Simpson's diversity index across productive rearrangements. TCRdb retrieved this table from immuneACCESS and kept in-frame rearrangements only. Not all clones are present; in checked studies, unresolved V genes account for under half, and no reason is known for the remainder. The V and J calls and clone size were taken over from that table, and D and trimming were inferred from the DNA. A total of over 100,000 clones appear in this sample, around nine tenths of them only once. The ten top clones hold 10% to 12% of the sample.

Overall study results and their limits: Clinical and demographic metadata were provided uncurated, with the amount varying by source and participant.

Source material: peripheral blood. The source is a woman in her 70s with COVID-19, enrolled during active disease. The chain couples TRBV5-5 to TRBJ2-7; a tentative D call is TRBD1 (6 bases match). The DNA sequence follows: TGTGCCAGCAGACAAACAGGGAGCCCATCCTACGAGCAGTACTTC. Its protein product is CASRQTGSPSYEQYF.